This T cell receptor (beta chain) was recorded in a study of shared clonotypes between healthy human individuals. Generated by immunoSEQ multiplex PCR, the TCRdb table keeps only in-frame clones and is missing some. The profile shows 1.5 million to 2.5 million clones, about 95% of them singletons. Naive CD8 cells lacked CD45RO and underwent positive selection for CCR7, leaving out terminally differentiated effector memory CD45RA+ cells. The CDR3 sequence is 15 residues long. The V and J ends lost 4 bases and 4 bases respectively, with 17 bases between them. Germline V CDR1 and CDR2: SGHRS, YFSETQ. The rearrangement uses TRBV5-1 and TRBJ1-2; D possibly corresponds to TRBD1 (6 bases). The sequence derives from a young man in good health. The sample consisted of naive CD8+ T cells sorted from blood. The CDR3 bases are TGCGCCAGCAGCGCATTAGGGGGGGATTCCTATGGCTACACCTTC. It yields the protein CASSALGGDSYGYTF.